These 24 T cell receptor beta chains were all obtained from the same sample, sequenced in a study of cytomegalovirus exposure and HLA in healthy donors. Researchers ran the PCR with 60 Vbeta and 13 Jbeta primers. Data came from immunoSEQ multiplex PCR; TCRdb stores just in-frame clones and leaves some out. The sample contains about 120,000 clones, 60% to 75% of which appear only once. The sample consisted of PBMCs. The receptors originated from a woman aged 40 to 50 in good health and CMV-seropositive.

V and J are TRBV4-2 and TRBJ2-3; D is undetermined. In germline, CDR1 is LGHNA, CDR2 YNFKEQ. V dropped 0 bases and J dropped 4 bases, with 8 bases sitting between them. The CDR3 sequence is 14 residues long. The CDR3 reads CASSQDPQADTQYF. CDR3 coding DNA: TGTGCCAGCAGCCAAGATCCTCAGGCAGATACGCAGTATTTT.

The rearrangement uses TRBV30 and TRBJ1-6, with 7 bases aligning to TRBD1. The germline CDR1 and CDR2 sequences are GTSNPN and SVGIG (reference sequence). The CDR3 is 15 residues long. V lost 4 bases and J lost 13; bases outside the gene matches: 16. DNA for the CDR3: TGTGCCTGGACTCAAAGGGGGACAGCGGGTTCGCCCCTCCACTTT. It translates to CAWTQRGTAGSPLHF.

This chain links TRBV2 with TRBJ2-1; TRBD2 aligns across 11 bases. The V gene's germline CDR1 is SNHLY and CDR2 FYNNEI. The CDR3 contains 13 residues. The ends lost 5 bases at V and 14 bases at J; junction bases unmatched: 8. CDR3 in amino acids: CASSLAGGPGKFF. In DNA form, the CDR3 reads TGTGCCAGCAGTTTAGCGGGAGGGCCCGGGAAGTTCTTC.

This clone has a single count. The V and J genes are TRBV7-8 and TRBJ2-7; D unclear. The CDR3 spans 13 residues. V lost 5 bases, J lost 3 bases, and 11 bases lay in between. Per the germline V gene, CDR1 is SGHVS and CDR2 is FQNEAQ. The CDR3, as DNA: TGTGCCAGCAGCACGCGGCTCGTCTACGAGCAGTACTTC. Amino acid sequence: CASSTRLVYEQYF.

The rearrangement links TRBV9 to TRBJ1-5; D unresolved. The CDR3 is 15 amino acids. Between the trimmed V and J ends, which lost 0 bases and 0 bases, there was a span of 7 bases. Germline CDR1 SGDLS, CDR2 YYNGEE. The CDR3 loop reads CASSVGGNSNQPQHF. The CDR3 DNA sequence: TGTGCCAGCAGCGTAGGCGGGAATAGCAATCAGCCCCAGCATTTT.

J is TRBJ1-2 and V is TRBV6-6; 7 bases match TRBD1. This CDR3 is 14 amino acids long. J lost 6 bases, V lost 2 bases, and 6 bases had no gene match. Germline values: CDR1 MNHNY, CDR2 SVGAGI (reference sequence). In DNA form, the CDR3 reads TGTGCCAGCAGTTACAGCAGGGGGTTAGATGGCTACACCTTC. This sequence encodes CASSYSRGLDGYTF.

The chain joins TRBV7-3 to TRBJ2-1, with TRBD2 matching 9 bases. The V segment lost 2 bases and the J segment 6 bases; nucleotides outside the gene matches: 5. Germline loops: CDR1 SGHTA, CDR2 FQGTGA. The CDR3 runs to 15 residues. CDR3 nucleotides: TGTGCCAGCAGCTTAGCGGGAGGGCCGGGCAATGAGCAGTTCTTC. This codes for CASSLAGGPGNEQFF. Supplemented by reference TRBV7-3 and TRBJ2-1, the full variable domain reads GAGVSQTPSNKVTEKGKYVELRCDPISGHTALYWYRQSLGQGPEFLIYFQGTGAADDSGLPNDRFFAVRPEGSVSTLKIQRTERGDSAVYLCASSLAGGPGNEQFFGPGTRLTVL.

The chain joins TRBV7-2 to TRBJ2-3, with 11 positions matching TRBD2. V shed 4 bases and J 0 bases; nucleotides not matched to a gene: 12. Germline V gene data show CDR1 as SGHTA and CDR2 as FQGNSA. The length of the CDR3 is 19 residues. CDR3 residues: CASSSKLAGVQSSTDTQYF. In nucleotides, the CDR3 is TGTGCCAGCAGCTCGAAACTAGCGGGGGTTCAATCTAGCACAGATACGCAGTATTTT.

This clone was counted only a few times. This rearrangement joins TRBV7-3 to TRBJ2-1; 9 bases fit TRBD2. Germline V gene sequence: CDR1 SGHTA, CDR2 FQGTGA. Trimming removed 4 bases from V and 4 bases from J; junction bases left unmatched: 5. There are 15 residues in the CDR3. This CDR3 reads CASSSLAGAYNEQFF. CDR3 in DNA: TGTGCCAGCAGCTCATTAGCGGGGGCGTACAATGAGCAGTTCTTC.

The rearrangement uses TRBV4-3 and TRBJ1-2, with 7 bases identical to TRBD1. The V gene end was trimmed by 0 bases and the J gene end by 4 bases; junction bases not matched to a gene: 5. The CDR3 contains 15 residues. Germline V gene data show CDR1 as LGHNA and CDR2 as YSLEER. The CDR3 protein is CASSQDTGVGYGYTF. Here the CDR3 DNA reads TGCGCCAGCAGCCAAGATACAGGGGTAGGCTATGGCTACACCTTC.

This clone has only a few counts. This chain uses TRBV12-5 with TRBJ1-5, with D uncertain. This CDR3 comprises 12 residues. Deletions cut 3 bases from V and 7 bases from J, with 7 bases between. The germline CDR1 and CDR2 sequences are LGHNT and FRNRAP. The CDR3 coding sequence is TGTGCTAGTGGTTTCGGCGGCCAGCCCCAGCATTTT. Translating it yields CASGFGGQPQHF. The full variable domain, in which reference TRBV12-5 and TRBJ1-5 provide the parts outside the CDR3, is DARVTQTPRHKVTEMGQEVTMRCQPILGHNTVFWYRQTMMQGLELLAYFRNRAPLDDSGMPKDRFSAEMPDATLATLKIQPSEPRDSAVYFCASGFGGQPQHFGDGTRLSIL.

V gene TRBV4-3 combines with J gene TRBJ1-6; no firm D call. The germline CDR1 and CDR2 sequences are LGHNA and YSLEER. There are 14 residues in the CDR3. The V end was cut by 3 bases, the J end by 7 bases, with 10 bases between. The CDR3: CASSQWSSNSPLHF. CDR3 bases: TGCGCCAGCAGCCAGTGGAGTTCGAATTCACCCCTCCACTTT.

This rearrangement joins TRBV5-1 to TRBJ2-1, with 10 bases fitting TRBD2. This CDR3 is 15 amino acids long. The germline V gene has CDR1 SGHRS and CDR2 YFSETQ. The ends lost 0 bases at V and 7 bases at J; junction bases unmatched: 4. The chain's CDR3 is CASSLASGRGNEQFF. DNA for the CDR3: TGCGCCAGCAGCTTGGCTAGCGGGAGAGGTAATGAGCAGTTCTTC.

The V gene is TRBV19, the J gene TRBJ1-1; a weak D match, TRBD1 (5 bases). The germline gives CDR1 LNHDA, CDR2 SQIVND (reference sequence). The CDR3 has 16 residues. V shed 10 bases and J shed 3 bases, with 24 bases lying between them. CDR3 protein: CAITTSGGSSYTEAFF. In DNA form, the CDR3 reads TGTGCCATCACCACGTCGGGGGGTTCTTCTTACACTGAAGCTTTCTTT.

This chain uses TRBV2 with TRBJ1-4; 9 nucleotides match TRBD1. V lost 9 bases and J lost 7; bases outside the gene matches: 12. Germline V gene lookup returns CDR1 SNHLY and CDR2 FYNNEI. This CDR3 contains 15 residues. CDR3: CARSGQGQSLEKLFF. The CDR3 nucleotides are TGTGCCAGAAGCGGACAGGGGCAAAGCCTTGAAAAACTGTTTTTT.

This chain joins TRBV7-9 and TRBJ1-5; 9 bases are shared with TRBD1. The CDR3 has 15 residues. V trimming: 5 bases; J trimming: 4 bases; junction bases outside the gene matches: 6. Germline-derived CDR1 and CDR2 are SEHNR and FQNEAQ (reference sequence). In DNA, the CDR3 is TGTGCCAGCAGCGTCGCCGGGACAGGGAATCAGCCCCAGCATTTT. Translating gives CASSVAGTGNQPQHF.

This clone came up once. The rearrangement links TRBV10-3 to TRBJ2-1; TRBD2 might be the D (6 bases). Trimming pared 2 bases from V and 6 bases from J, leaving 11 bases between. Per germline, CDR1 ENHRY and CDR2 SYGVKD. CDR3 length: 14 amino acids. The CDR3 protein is CAISEVIAANEQFF. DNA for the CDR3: TGTGCCATCAGTGAGGTTATAGCGGCCAATGAGCAGTTCTTC.

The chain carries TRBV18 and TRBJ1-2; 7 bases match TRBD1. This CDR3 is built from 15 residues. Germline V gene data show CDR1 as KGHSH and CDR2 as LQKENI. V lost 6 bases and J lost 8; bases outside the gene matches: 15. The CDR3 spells CASSNQGGMTWGYTF. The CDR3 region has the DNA TGTGCCAGCTCGAACCAGGGGGGAATGACATGGGGCTACACCTTC. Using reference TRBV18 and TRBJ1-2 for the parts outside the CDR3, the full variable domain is NAGVMQNPRHLVRRRGQEARLRCSPMKGHSHVYWYRQLPEEGLKFMVYLQKENIIDESGMPKERFSAEFPKEGPSILRIQQVVRGDSAAYFCASSNQGGMTWGYTFGSGTRLTVV.

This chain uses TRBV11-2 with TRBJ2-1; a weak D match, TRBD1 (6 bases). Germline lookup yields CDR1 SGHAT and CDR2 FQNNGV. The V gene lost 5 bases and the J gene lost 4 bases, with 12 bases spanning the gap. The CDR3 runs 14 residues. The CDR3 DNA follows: TGTGCCAGCAGCCCGCGACAGGTTTACAATGAGCAGTTCTTC. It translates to CASSPRQVYNEQFF.

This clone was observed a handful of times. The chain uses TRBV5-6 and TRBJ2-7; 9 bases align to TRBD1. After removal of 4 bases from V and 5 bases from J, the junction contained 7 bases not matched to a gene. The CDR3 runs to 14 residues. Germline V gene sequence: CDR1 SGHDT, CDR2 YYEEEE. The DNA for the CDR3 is TGTGCCAGCAGCCAGGACAGGGGTGAAGACGAGCAGTACTTC. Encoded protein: CASSQDRGEDEQYF.

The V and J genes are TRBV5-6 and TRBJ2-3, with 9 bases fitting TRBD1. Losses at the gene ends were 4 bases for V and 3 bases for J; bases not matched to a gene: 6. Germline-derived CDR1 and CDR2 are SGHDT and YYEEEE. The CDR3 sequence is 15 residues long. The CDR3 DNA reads TGTGCCAGCAGCCCCGGACAGGGGTTAACAGATACGCAGTATTTT. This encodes CASSPGQGLTDTQYF.

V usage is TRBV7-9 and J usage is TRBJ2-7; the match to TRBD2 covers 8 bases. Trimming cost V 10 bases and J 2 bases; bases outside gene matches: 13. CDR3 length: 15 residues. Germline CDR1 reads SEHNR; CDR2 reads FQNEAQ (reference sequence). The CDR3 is CATTKDSGAPYEQYF. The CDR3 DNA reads TGTGCCACCACTAAGGATAGCGGGGCCCCCTACGAGCAGTACTTC.

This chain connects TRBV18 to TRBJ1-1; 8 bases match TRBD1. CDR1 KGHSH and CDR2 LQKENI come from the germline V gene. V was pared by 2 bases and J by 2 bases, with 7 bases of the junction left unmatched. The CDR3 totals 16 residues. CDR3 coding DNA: TGTGCCAGCTCACCAGATTTGGACAGGGTCAACACTGAAGCTTTCTTT. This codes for CASSPDLDRVNTEAFF.

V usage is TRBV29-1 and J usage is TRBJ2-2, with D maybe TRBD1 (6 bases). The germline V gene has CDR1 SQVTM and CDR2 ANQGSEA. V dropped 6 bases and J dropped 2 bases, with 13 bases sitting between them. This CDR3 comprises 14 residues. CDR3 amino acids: CSVRSGVNTGELFF. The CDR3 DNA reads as TGCAGCGTCCGATCAGGGGTTAACACCGGGGAGCTGTTTTTT.